Below, one T cell receptor (beta chain) is given with its context. Its antigen is not identified. Other DNA sequences within the sample encode an identical CDR3. The data derive from a study of shared clonotypes between healthy human individuals. On the study more broadly: The study used three CD4 naive, three CD4 memory, two CD8 naive and one CD8 memory plate per donor.

The study's findings and limits: Memory subsets had estimated richness that was generally smaller than that of naive subsets.

Clones were sequenced by immunoSEQ multiplex PCR, and TCRdb holds only the in-frame ones, with some missing. The sample includes about 2.4 million clones, 80% to 95% of them seen just once. The CDR3 length is 14 residues. Trimming took off 2 bases at V and 2 bases at J, with 8 bases between the two ends. Per the germline V gene, CDR1 is SGHRS and CDR2 is YFSETQ. The material sequenced was naive CD4+ T cells from PBMCs. Subset meaning: CD45RA+ positively selected. The TCR sequence derives from a man younger than 30 in good health. Some clones in this sample may be carry-over from other donors' samples. The chain recombines TRBV5-1 with TRBJ2-1; the D gene is possibly TRBD1 (6 bases). The CDR3 nucleotides are TGCGCCAGCAGCTTAGGGGGAGCCTACAATGAGCAGTTCTTC. Protein: CASSLGGAYNEQFF.